A selection of T cell receptor beta chains follows, all from one sample in a study of blood T cell repertoires in COVID-19. Profiled with immunoSEQ multiplex PCR; TCRdb holds only in-frame clones, not every one. The sample holds around 140,000 clones, about 87% seen once. What was sequenced was peripheral blood. The origin of the receptors is a woman in her fifties or sixties with active or convalescent COVID-19. Both conserved end residues are part of each CDR3. The D gene is left open where the match is weak. Not all rows give a size; the values are once, few, many and, for expanded clones, a class.

CDR3	DNA	J	V	size	D
CASRPFLQGLNTEAFF	TGTGCCAGTAGGCCCTTTCTACAGGGTTTGAACACTGAAGCTTTCTTT	TRBJ1-1	TRBV19	NA	NA
CASKGDITDTQYF	TGTGCCAGCAAGGGGGATATCACAGATACGCAGTATTTT	TRBJ2-3	TRBV2	NA	NA
CASSLGGSGNTIYF	TGTGCCAGCAGCTTAGGCGGTTCTGGAAACACCATATATTTT	TRBJ1-3	TRBV7-3	NA	NA
CASSQLGQAALMGDGYTF	TGTGCCAGCTCTCAACTTGGACAGGCCGCGCTCATGGGCGATGGCTACACCTTC	TRBJ1-2	TRBV18	NA	TRBD1
CASGGQGKSWNQPQHF	TGTGCCAGCGGTGGACAGGGGAAGTCTTGGAATCAGCCCCAGCATTTT	TRBJ1-5	TRBV6-6	NA	TRBD1
CAWNTKVGPQHF	TGTGCCTGGAATACTAAAGTTGGGCCCCAGCATTTT	TRBJ1-5	TRBV30	NA	NA
CASSQEQGGSEQFF	TGCGCCAGCAGCCAAGAACAGGGAGGGAGTGAGCAGTTCTTC	TRBJ2-1	TRBV4-3	NA	NA
CASSPPPYNTEAFF	TGCGCCAGCAGCCCCCCCCCTTATAACACTGAAGCTTTCTTT	TRBJ1-1	TRBV5-1	NA	NA
CASSGDGSSYEQYF	TGTGCCAGCAGCGGGGACGGGAGCTCCTACGAGCAGTACTTC	TRBJ2-7	TRBV9	NA	NA
CASSPDRAGVVEAFF	TGTGCCAGTAGTCCCGACAGGGCCGGCGTAGTTGAAGCTTTCTTT	TRBJ1-1	TRBV19	NA	TRBD1
CASSLAAGNTIYF	TGTGCCAGCAGCTTAGCAGCGGGAAACACCATATATTTT	TRBJ1-3	TRBV7-3	NA	NA
CASSQVLQETQYF	TGTGCCAGCAGCCAAGTACTGCAAGAGACCCAGTACTTC	TRBJ2-5	TRBV3-1/TRBV3-2	NA	NA
CASSRDSQLQNEAFF	TGTGCCAGCAGCCGGGACAGCCAACTACAGAATGAAGCTTTCTTT	TRBJ1-1	TRBV5-5	once	TRBD1
CASSLDSYYEQYF	TGTGCCAGCAGCTTGGACAGTTACTACGAGCAGTACTTC	TRBJ2-7	TRBV13	NA	NA
CASSSQGALEELFF	TGCGCCAGCAGCTCGCAGGGGGCGCTTGAAGAACTGTTTTTT	TRBJ1-4	TRBV5-1	NA	TRBD1
CASSPNTGQYPSYFTGELFF	TGTGCCAGCTCACCAAACACGGGACAGTATCCCTCATATTTTACCGGGGAGCTGTTTTTT	TRBJ2-2	TRBV18	NA	TRBD1